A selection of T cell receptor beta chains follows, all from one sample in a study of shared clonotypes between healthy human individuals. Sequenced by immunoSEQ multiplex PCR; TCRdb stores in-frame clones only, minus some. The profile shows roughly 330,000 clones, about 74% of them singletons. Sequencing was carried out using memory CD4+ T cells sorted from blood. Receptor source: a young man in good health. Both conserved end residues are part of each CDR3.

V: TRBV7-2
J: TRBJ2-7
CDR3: CATASQGGSYEQYF

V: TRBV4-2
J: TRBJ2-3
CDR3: CASSQDYWGMDTQYF

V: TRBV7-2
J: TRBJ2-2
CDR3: CASSLGSKLGGELFF

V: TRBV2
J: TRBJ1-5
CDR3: CASSDGSNSNQPQHF

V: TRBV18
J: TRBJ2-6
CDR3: CASSPGLAGGSYSGANVLTF

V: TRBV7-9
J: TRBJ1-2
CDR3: CASSFSENYGYTF

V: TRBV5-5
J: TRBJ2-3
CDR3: CASSREPGLASDTQYF

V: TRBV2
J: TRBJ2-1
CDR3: CASSVGEVLEQFF

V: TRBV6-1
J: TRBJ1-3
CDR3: CASSDRAGGAKSGNTIYF

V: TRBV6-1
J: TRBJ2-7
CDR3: CASKQGLGTYEQYF

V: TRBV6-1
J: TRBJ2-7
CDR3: CASSDRPSYEQYF